A single TCR beta chain is shown here with its context. This record belongs to a study of OX40 agonist ivuxolimab in advanced cancers. As for the study in general: Ivuxolimab, an antibody acting as an agonist of OX40 (CD134), was used to treat patients. Checkpoint inhibitors had been given previously to about 40% of patients. One patient with hepatocellular carcinoma and two with cutaneous melanoma, three in all, had partial responses.

This CDR3 comprises 15 residues. Trimming removed 6 bases from V and 5 bases from J, with 19 bases in between. Germline loops: CDR1 SNHLY, CDR2 FYNNEI. TCRdb's copy holds only in-frame clones and misses some; the assay was immunoSEQ multiplex PCR. The sample yields tens of thousands of clones, around 83% seen once. This chain links TRBV2 with TRBJ2-5; tentatively, D is TRBD2 (7 bases). The receptor comes from an adult with an advanced solid tumor such as melanoma, head and neck, liver or kidney cancer. This specimen was CD4+ or CD8+ T cells sorted from blood, taken in a trial of the OX40 agonist ivuxolimab. CDR3 loop: CASSKGGEGGETQYF. CDR3 sequence (DNA): TGTGCCAGCAGCAAAGGAGGCGAGGGGGGGGAGACCCAGTACTTC. The full variable domain, in which reference TRBV2 and TRBJ2-5 provide the parts outside the CDR3, is EPEVTQTPSHQVTQMGQEVILRCVPISNHLYFYWYRQILGQKVEFLVSFYNNEISEKSEIFDDQFSVERPDGSNFTLKIRSTKLEDSAMYFCASSKGGEGGETQYFGPGTRLLVL.